This entry is about one TCR beta chain. These data originate in a study of blood T cell repertoires in COVID-19. About the study: From the United States, Italy and Spain came samples of acute and convalescent COVID-19. The analysed material was cDNA or gDNA that came from T cells, B-cell-depleted T cells, or PBMCs.

Sequenced by immunoSEQ multiplex PCR; TCRdb stores in-frame clones only, minus some. This sample has nearly 15,000 clones, with over 70% found just once. The CDR3 loop spans 13 amino acids. Germline loops: CDR1 SNHLY, CDR2 FYNNEI. The ends were cut back, 0 bases at V and 15 bases at J, with 14 bases in the middle. The chain links TRBV2 to TRBJ1-4; D unresolved. This clonotype originated in a man aged 55 to 70 with acute or convalescent COVID-19. The specimen was peripheral blood. CDR3 in amino acids: CASSEARTPGVFF. CDR3 nucleotide sequence: TGTGCCAGCAGTGAAGCGCGAACACCCGGGGTGTTTTTT.